The text below deals with one T cell receptor (beta chain). Its antigen is currently unknown. For the second PCR, which ran for 7 to 11 cycles, a sample-barcoded 5' primer and a J-beta primer mix were used. TCRdb re-called the 5' RACE reads with MiXCR, one entry per CDR3 protein. The sample holds approximately 770,000 distinct CDR3 sequences; 55% to 70% are singletons and the top ten take about 20%. V was pared by 0 bases and J by 3 bases, with 4 bases of the junction left unmatched. The CDR3 is 15 amino acids. Germline V lookup: CDR1 LGHNA, CDR2 YNFKEQ. The record originates from a study of blood T cells in healthy people across ages. Per-sample yields of isolated PBMCs were at least 6.5 million. Study-wide findings and caveats: More naive CD4+ cells and higher diversity were found in long-lived than in aged donors. With naive T cell percentage, TCR beta diversity showed a strong correlation. When one million T cells were used, diversity estimates were thought to be underestimates.

The chain employs TRBV4-2 and TRBJ1-2; TRBD1 agrees at 7 bases. The sample was blood. The receptor was derived from a man aged 30 to 39 in good health. The DNA for the CDR3 is TGTGCCAGCAGCCAAGATTGGACAGGCTACTATGGCTACACCTTC. Translation: CASSQDWTGYYGYTF.